This entry describes one T cell receptor (beta chain). This record belongs to a study of blood T cell repertoires in COVID-19. Study-level information: Whether acute or convalescent, the COVID-19 samples came from the United States, Italy and Spain.

The germline V gene has CDR1 SGHRS and CDR2 YFSETQ. Germline trimming cut 4 bases from V and 5 bases from J; bases unmatched to any gene: 10. The CDR3 is made up of 15 amino acids. Only in-frame clones appear in the TCRdb table, and some are missing; sequencing was by immunoSEQ multiplex PCR. Among about 160,000 clones listed, 82% were seen once. The chain is built from TRBV5-1 and TRBJ2-5; 8 bases agree with TRBD2. The sequenced material came from peripheral blood. The receptor's source is a woman of 80 years or more with acute or convalescent COVID-19. In DNA, the CDR3 is TGCGCCAGCAGCCCCGGGACTAGGGCTCGGGAGACCCAGTACTTC. It yields the protein CASSPGTRARETQYF. Filled out from reference TRBV5-1 and TRBJ2-5, the complete variable domain reads KAGVTQTPRYLIKTRGQQVTLSCSPISGHRSVSWYQQTPGQGLQFLFEYFSETQRNKGNFPGRFSGRQFSNSRSEMNVSTLELGDSALYLCASSPGTRARETQYFGPGTRLLVL.